This TCR beta chain is drawn from a study of regulatory T cells in long-lasting Graves disease. CDR3-region Arm-PCR and iRepertoire HTBI primers produced the TCR beta libraries. TCRdb redid the calling of the multiplex PCR reads with MiXCR, one entry per CDR3 protein. The sample comprises over 500,000 distinct CDR3 sequences, about 16% of which are singletons, and around 12% rests with the top ten. Stated time point: newly diagnosed GD, antithyroid drugs for less than 3 months. From RNA extracted from PBMCs, the TCR library was made. EDTA tubes collected 7.5 to 9.5 milliliters of peripheral blood. Germline-derived CDR1 and CDR2 are SQVTM and ANQGSEA. The CDR3 is 15 residues long. J lost 8 bases, V lost 5 bases, and 12 bases had no gene match. The sample was also linked to a second study, of T cells in Graves' hyperthyroidism and ophthalmopathy.

The starting material was peripheral blood mononuclear cells (PBMCs), obtained at new diagnosis, from a patient treated with antithyroid drugs. This receptor was taken from a young man with Graves disease. The chain couples TRBV29-1 to TRBJ2-1; TRBD2 matches at 10 bases. Written as DNA, the CDR3 is TGCAGCGTTAAACCTACTAGCGGGATACGGGATGAGCAGTTCTTC. Translating it yields CSVKPTSGIRDEQFF.